One and the same sample provided the 4 T cell receptor beta chains below, sequenced in a study of T-cell reconstitution after alpha-beta-depleted transplantation in children. Preparation of the TCRbeta library used unique molecular identifiers. TCRdb independently ran MiXCR on the PCR reads; one entry per CDR3 protein. The sample lists a few hundred thousand distinct CDR3 sequences, 20% to 30% seen once, with 4.5% to 5.5% in the top ten. The material was PBMCs, mostly from graft donor cells, obtained 360 days after TCRalphabeta/CD19-depleted stem cell transplant. These receptors were taken from a female patient aged 2 to 10 who had a stem cell transplant for congenital amegakaryocytic thrombocytopenia, so the T cells may come from the graft donor.

The chain employs TRBV10-3 and TRBJ1-6, with 7 positions matching TRBD1. From germline, CDR1 is ENHRY and CDR2 SYGVKD. Trimming at V came to 0 bases and at J to 7 bases, leaving 3 bases not matched to a gene. The CDR3 runs 15 residues. The CDR3 coding sequence is TGTGCCATCAGTGAGTCGACACAGGGGAATTCACCCCTCCACTTT. Its protein is CAISESTQGNSPLHF.

The chain is built from TRBV12-3 or TRBV12-4 and TRBJ2-7, with 9 positions matching TRBD2. The CDR3 consists of 15 residues. The junction had 14 bases not matched to a gene; V was cut back by 5 bases and J by 9 bases. CDR3 nucleotide sequence: TGTGCCAGCAGTCCACGACTAGCGGCGGGGCTTGTGCAGTACTTC. Protein product: CASSPRLAAGLVQYF.

This clonotype was seen many times. V and J are TRBV5-1 and TRBJ1-1, with no clear D. V shed 0 bases and J shed 5 bases, with 5 bases lying between them. The germline gives CDR1 SGHRS, CDR2 YFSETQ. The length of the CDR3 is 12 residues. The CDR3 here is CASSLEGTEAFF. The DNA for the CDR3 is TGCGCCAGCAGCTTGGAAGGAACTGAAGCTTTCTTT.

The genes are TRBV10-3 and TRBJ2-1; 11 positions match TRBD2. V was pared by 4 bases and J by 3 bases, with 8 bases of the junction left unmatched. Germline CDR1 is ENHRY and CDR2 is SYGVKD. The CDR3 consists of 17 residues. CDR3 loop: CAISGGTSGDDYNEQFF. CDR3 coding DNA: TGTGCCATCAGTGGTGGGACTAGCGGAGATGACTACAATGAGCAGTTCTTC.